Presented here are 23 T cell receptor beta chains from one specimen sequenced in a study of T cells of healthy individuals (dated by TCRdb to about 2018). Library preparation was by 5' RACE. Reads for this sample came from an Illumina MiSeq. TCRdb reanalyzed the raw reads on its own, using fastp at Q25 for trimming and MiXCR for clone calling, and kept in-frame beta chains. For every CDR3 protein sequence, its rows merge into one entry that carries the most common genes and DNA. Across this sample there are 75,000 to 95,000 distinct CDR3 sequences, with 5% seen only once. Around 8% of the sample comes from the top ten. Receptors were obtained from a female donor in good health.

This clonotype has only a few counts. The chain joins TRBV6-1 to TRBJ1-5, with D perhaps matching TRBD1 (6 bases). The CDR3 is made up of 12 amino acids. The germline V gene encodes CDR1 MNHNS and CDR2 SASEGT. The ends were cut back, 7 bases at V and 5 bases at J, with 9 bases in the middle. The CDR3 loop is CASTWTDQPQHF. CDR3 DNA sequence: TGTGCCAGCACTTGGACAGATCAGCCCCAGCATTTT.

This clonotype was counted ten times or more. The CDR3 sequence: CATCGDGATPAFF. CDR3 nucleotides: TGTGCCACCTGTGGGGACGGCGCCACTCCAGCTTTCTTT. The chain couples TRBV12-3 or TRBV12-4 to TRBJ1-1, with D possibly TRBD1 on 5 matching bases. CDR3 size: 13 residues. V lost 10 bases, J lost 10 bases, and 22 bases lay in between.

At least ten counts were recorded for this clonotype. An end of the junction does not agree with germline; a read error may underlie this. The rearrangement links TRBV10-3 to TRBJ2-7; either TRBD1 or TRBD2 may fit D (6 bases each). The CDR3 contains 12 residues. CDR1 is ENHRY, CDR2 SYGVKD, per germline. CDR3 loop: CAISDLGGHSQF. CDR3 bases: TGTGCCATCAGTGACCTGGGGGGACACTCACAATTC.

This clonotype appeared a few times. The V gene is TRBV4-2, the J gene TRBJ1-5, with unresolved D. Looked up from germline, CDR1 is LGHNA and CDR2 is YNFKEQ. The CDR3 contains 16 residues. Trimming pared 0 bases from V and 0 bases from J, leaving 9 bases between. The CDR3 is CASSQDGQFSNQPQHF. CDR3 in DNA: TGTGCCAGCAGCCAAGATGGGCAGTTTAGCAATCAGCCCCAGCATTTT.

This clonotype was recorded at least ten times. The genes are TRBV28 and TRBJ2-3, with D unclear. The ends were cut back, 3 bases at V and 1 base at J, with 8 bases in the middle. Germline V lookup: CDR1 MDHEN, CDR2 SYDVKM. The CDR3 totals 14 residues. The CDR3 reads CASSFVVRTDTQYF. The CDR3 DNA sequence: TGTGCCAGCAGTTTTGTAGTACGCACAGATACGCAGTATTTT.

This clonotype showed up many times. This sequence joins TRBV7-9 and TRBJ2-1; the D is unclear. Per the germline V gene, CDR1 is SEHNR and CDR2 is FQNEAQ (reference sequence). This CDR3 spans 13 amino acids. The V and J ends lost 5 bases and 7 bases respectively, with 12 bases between them. Here the CDR3 reads CASSANMENEQFF. The DNA for the CDR3 is TGTGCCAGCAGCGCCAACATGGAGAATGAGCAGTTCTTC.

This clonotype has at least ten counts. This rearrangement joins TRBV29-1 to TRBJ2-3; the match to TRBD2 covers 14 bases. CDR3 length: 16 residues. After removal of 4 bases from V and 4 bases from J, the junction contained 7 bases not matched to a gene. Germline V gene data show CDR1 as SQVTM and CDR2 as ANQGSEA. CDR3 bases: TGCAGCGTTGGGGGACTAGCGGGAGCTCTCGCAGATACGCAGTATTTT. Translating gives CSVGGLAGALADTQYF.

This clonotype was seen many times. The V and J genes are TRBV3-1 and TRBJ1-4; tentative D call: TRBD1 (5 bases). Trimming cost V 2 bases and J 3 bases, with 10 bases left between them. The germline V gene has CDR1 LGHDT and CDR2 YNNKEL (reference sequence). The CDR3 consists of 15 residues. The CDR3: CASSQYRRSNEKLFF. DNA for the CDR3: TGTGCCAGCAGCCAATACAGGAGGTCTAATGAAAAACTGTTTTTT.

This clonotype has only a few counts. The chain carries TRBV6-2 or TRBV6-3 and TRBJ1-1; D gene ambiguous. V was cut by 6 bases and J by 4 bases, with 33 bases left in between. CDR1 MNHEY and CDR2 SVGEGT come from the germline V gene. The CDR3 consists of 20 residues. The CDR3 nucleotides are TGTGCCAGCAGCTCCCCTTGGGTCAAGGGAGGCGTTAAGACGAGCACTGAAGCTTTCTTT. This sequence encodes CASSSPWVKGGVKTSTEAFF.

The sample holds many counts of this clonotype. The J gene is TRBJ2-7, the V gene TRBV19; D is tentatively TRBD1 or TRBD2 (5 bases each). Germline V lookup: CDR1 LNHDA, CDR2 SQIVND (reference sequence). This CDR3 contains 13 residues. V gave up 5 bases and J gave up 3 bases, with 11 bases separating them. The CDR3 DNA sequence: TGTGCCAGTAGTGAGAGGGACGGCTACGAGCAGTACTTC. Protein product: CASSERDGYEQYF.

This clonotype was recorded at least ten times. The chain recombines TRBV6-5 with TRBJ2-3, with 8 bases that match TRBD1. Germline values: CDR1 MNHEY, CDR2 SVGAGI. CDR3 length: 15 residues. Losses at the gene ends were 3 bases for V and 2 bases for J; bases not matched to a gene: 4. CDR3 loop: CASSYEDRATDTQYF. As DNA, the CDR3 is TGTGCCAGCAGTTATGAGGACAGGGCCACAGATACGCAGTATTTT.

The sample holds a few counts of this clonotype. V and J are TRBV4-1 and TRBJ2-5, with 9 bases lining up with TRBD1. The V and J ends lost 3 bases and 7 bases, in that order; junction bases with no gene match: 6. CDR1 is MGHRA, CDR2 YSYEKL, per germline. The CDR3 is made up of 14 amino acids. DNA of the CDR3: TGCGCCAGCAGCCAGCCGGGACAGGGAGTGACCCAGTACTTC. As protein: CASSQPGQGVTQYF.

The rearrangement links TRBV4-1 to TRBJ1-2; D gene unclear. This CDR3 has 15 residues. Germline values: CDR1 MGHRA, CDR2 YSYEKL. Between the trimmed V and J ends, which lost 0 bases and 4 bases, there was a span of 12 bases. CDR3 amino acids: CASSQDGSTFYGYTF. CDR3 coding DNA: TGCGCCAGCAGCCAAGATGGCAGCACCTTCTATGGCTACACCTTC.

This clonotype showed up just a few times. The chain joins TRBV29-1 to TRBJ1-5; D uncertain. CDR3 length equals 13 residues. V was trimmed by 2 bases and J by 4 bases, leaving 9 bases between them. Germline V CDR1 and CDR2: SQVTM, ANQGSEA. The CDR3 protein is CSVEYTRNQPQHF. DNA for the CDR3: TGCAGCGTTGAATACACCAGAAATCAGCCCCAGCATTTT.

In its sample, this clonotype was seen many times. This rearrangement joins TRBV24-1 to TRBJ2-1, with 7 bases that match TRBD2. J was trimmed by 4 bases and V by 6 bases; bases with no gene match: 8. The germline CDR1 and CDR2 sequences are KGHDR and SFDVKD. The CDR3 runs 15 residues. CDR3 in amino acids: CATSSGIGGYNEQFF. The CDR3 DNA sequence: TGTGCCACCAGTAGCGGGATCGGGGGGTACAATGAGCAGTTCTTC.

This clonotype was recorded many times. The rearrangement links TRBV4-1 to TRBJ2-1; 13 nucleotides align to TRBD2. Trimming took 4 bases from V and 15 from J; bases not matched to a gene: 9. This CDR3 spans 14 amino acids. Germline CDR1 is MGHRA and CDR2 is YSYEKL. CDR3 nucleotides: TGCGCCAGCAGCCCGGGGGGGACTAGCGGGATCGGGTTCTTC. Translating it yields CASSPGGTSGIGFF.

The V and J genes are TRBV18 and TRBJ1-1; no clear D. Trimming stripped 3 bases from V and 0 bases from J, with 11 bases between. Germline CDR1 reads KGHSH; CDR2 reads LQKENI. This CDR3 is built from 15 residues. CDR3: CASSPRSTMNTEAFF. CDR3 DNA: TGTGCCAGCTCACCCCGAAGTACCATGAACACTGAAGCTTTCTTT. Using reference TRBV18 and TRBJ1-1 for the parts outside the CDR3, the full variable domain is NAGVMQNPRHLVRRRGQEARLRCSPMKGHSHVYWYRQLPEEGLKFMVYLQKENIIDESGMPKERFSAEFPKEGPSILRIQQVVRGDSAAYFCASSPRSTMNTEAFFGQGTRLTVV.

This clonotype was seen a few times. The J gene is TRBJ1-2, the V gene TRBV5-6; TRBD1 might be the D (6 bases). The CDR3 loop spans 14 amino acids. V lost 0 bases and J lost 1, with 7 bases in between. The germline V gene has CDR1 SGHDT and CDR2 YYEEEE. CDR3 protein: CASSLGDINYGYTF. DNA for the CDR3: TGTGCCAGCAGCTTGGGGGACATTAACTATGGCTACACCTTC.

This clonotype has a count of ten or more. The chain couples TRBV20-1 to TRBJ2-3; 11 nucleotides match TRBD2. Germline values: CDR1 DFQATT, CDR2 SNEGSKA (reference sequence). This CDR3 comprises 15 residues. V trimming: 3 bases; J trimming: 4 bases; junction bases outside the gene matches: 6. The CDR3 is CSASHSGRAADTQYF. The CDR3 coding sequence is TGCAGTGCTAGTCATAGCGGGAGGGCCGCAGATACGCAGTATTTT.

The gene calls are TRBV18 and TRBJ2-5, with D possibly matching TRBD2 (5 bases). The V gene's germline CDR1 is KGHSH and CDR2 LQKENI. The V gene lost 8 bases and the J gene lost 2 bases, with 12 bases spanning the gap. This CDR3 has 13 amino acids. The CDR3 sequence is CASTEGSQETQYF. The CDR3 DNA sequence: TGTGCCAGCACCGAGGGAAGTCAAGAGACCCAGTACTTC.

This clonotype was counted many times. The genes are TRBV20-1 and TRBJ1-5, with D maybe TRBD1 (5 bases). This CDR3 region has 15 residues. Trimming removed 3 bases from V and 2 bases from J, with 14 bases in between. CDR1 is DFQATT and CDR2 is SNEGSKA in the germline V gene (reference sequence). The CDR3 coding sequence is TGCAGTGCTAGTCACGGGGGAAGCGGCAATCAGCCCCAGCATTTT. This sequence encodes CSASHGGSGNQPQHF.

There are many counts of this clonotype. V usage is TRBV27 and J usage is TRBJ2-1, with D perhaps matching TRBD2 (6 bases). V lost 8 bases and J 3 bases, leaving 20 bases between the germline ends. The germline CDR1 and CDR2 sequences are MNHEY and SMNVEV (reference sequence). The CDR3 sequence is 16 residues long. This chain's CDR3 is CASGRGAAQHYNEQFF. DNA of the CDR3: TGTGCCAGCGGCCGCGGGGCGGCCCAACACTACAATGAGCAGTTCTTC.

The sample holds many counts of this clonotype. This chain connects TRBV9 to TRBJ2-5, with TRBD2 matching over 9 bases. Germline V gene sequence: CDR1 SGDLS, CDR2 YYNGEE. V shed 0 bases, J shed 2 bases, and the junction held 2 bases outside the gene matches. The CDR3 consists of 15 residues. This chain's CDR3 is CASSVGLAVQETQYF. DNA of the CDR3: TGTGCCAGCAGCGTAGGACTAGCGGTACAAGAGACCCAGTACTTC.